This TCR beta chain was retrieved from a study of T cells in Graves' hyperthyroidism and ophthalmopathy (dated by TCRdb to the late 2010s). Regarding the complete study: A discovery cohort of about 96 patients, 43 with Graves' ophthalmopathy and 57 with stable Graves' hyperthyroidism, was used to find distinguishing TCR V-J signatures. An independent validation cohort of around 19 hyperthyroidism patients and 17 patients who later progressed to ophthalmopathy tested prospective prediction of ophthalmopathy. According to the paper, TCR Vbeta CDR3 sequencing was carried out on about 140 peripheral blood samples, which came from over 40 ophthalmopathy, 70 to 80 hyperthyroidism and roughly 17 progressor patients. For training and testing, the 100 or so patients in the discovery cohort were randomly divided in a 7:3 ratio. Following sampling, methimazole starting at 30 mg daily was given to hyperthyroidism patients, and high-dose intravenous methylprednisolone was given to ophthalmopathy patients. The study also compared thyroid tissue and blood T-cell repertoires from five or six Graves' hyperthyroidism patients. What the research found in general, with its limitations: Ophthalmopathy was separated from stable hyperthyroidism by a 13 V-J signature model, with over 85% sensitivity and about 81% specificity obtained in cross-validation and 80%/75% obtained in testing. No statistical method was used to set the sample size in advance, and investigators knew the group allocation. Blood samples also contained most of the expanded thyroid clonotypes (frequency above 0.001), which suggests that blood repertoires may reflect thyroid immune responses. In validation, progression to ophthalmopathy was predicted by the model with 70.59% sensitivity and roughly 72% specificity, a median of roughly 6.4 months before onset.

This clonotype came up once. It has no known antigen specificity. Within one base of it there is no much larger clone, and no base qualities were kept. One read alone is weak evidence. The germline V gene (reference sequence) sets CDR1 to DFQATT and CDR2 to SNEGSKA. Including the terminal cysteine and phenylalanine, the CDR3 comprises 14 residues. Only the CDR3 portion is preserved as DNA: 42 bases, with reading frame beginning at the first base. V drops 2 bases and J drops 3 bases, leaving 14 bases in between. The study excluded patients with uncontrolled infections, other autoimmune diseases, pregnancy or lactation. Clinical symptoms, serum thyroxine and TRAb, thyroid ultrasound, and orbital computed tomography formed the basis for the diagnoses. Total RNA was extracted using Trizol reagent, and RNA quality was assessed on an Agilent 2100 Bioanalyzer. The TCR beta CDR3 regions were amplified from RNA transcripts. A first-round RT-PCR of the TCR CDR3 used the HTBI primer set with the Qiagen OneStep RT-PCR kit. Libraries were constructed in a second round of multiplex PCR, after which size selection and purification were carried out. The libraries were sequenced on an Illumina HiSeq2000 using paired-end 100 bp reads. In the paper's pipeline: SOAPnuke was used to process the raw data, removing reads that contained adapters or uncalled bases, had a mean Phred below 15, or lacked an exact match to the constant primer or identifier. High-quality paired reads were merged using COPE v1.2.5, and each unique nucleotide sequence was defined as a clonotype. Clonotypes were aligned to IMGT TRBV, TRBD and TRBJ reference segments using MiTCR v1.1. Analysis was restricted to V-J combinations with a frequency above 0.0001, which covered approximately 99% of repertoires. The TCS score was defined as the ratio of F50 (clonal expansion) to E x V (chaos), calculated using BLOSUM62-based TCRdist between CDR3 peptides within each V-J. Welch's t-statistics and random forest reduced 500 to 550 V-J features to 13, which were used in a naive Bayes classifier (R e1071). The Morisita-Horn index was used to measure how similar the thyroid and blood repertoires were. TCRdb itself trimmed the public reads at Q25 with fastp, ran MiXCR and retained productive beta chains. Entries that share a CDR3 protein sequence are merged under the most common genes and DNA. The V and J calls and clone size are TCRdb's, not the authors'. In this sample the table shows more than 500,000 distinct CDR3 sequences, over 35% of which occur a single time. 44% of the sample rests with the top ten.

The receptor was derived from an adult woman with Graves' disease, either hyperthyroidism or ophthalmopathy (not recorded which). The source material was peripheral blood or thyroid tissue (not recorded which). Recombination linked TRBV20-1 to TRBJ2-7; the D gene is perhaps TRBD2, on 7 matching bases. The nucleotide sequence reads TGCAGTGCTAGAATACAGGGAGGGAACTACGAGCAGTACTTC. Protein translation: CSARIQGGNYEQYF.